The 28 T cell receptor beta chains in this list originate from one sample, sequenced in a study of shared clonotypes between healthy human individuals. The data were produced by immunoSEQ multiplex PCR, yet TCRdb's version contains in-frame clones alone and is incomplete. The sample consists of approximately 500,000 clones, about 80% of them appearing once. Sequencing was carried out using PBMCs. Every receptor here comes from a woman aged 40 to 50 in good health. Some clones in this sample may be carry-over from other donors' samples.

This chain connects TRBV5-6 to TRBJ2-7; D is undetermined. The V and J ends lost 3 bases and 7 bases respectively, with 14 bases between them. CDR3 length equals 13 residues. Germline V gene data show CDR1 as SGHDT and CDR2 as YYEEEE. The CDR3 DNA reads as TGTGCCAGCAGCTACGAGCAAAAGAGGGAGCAGTACTTC. Protein sequence: CASSYEQKREQYF.

The chain carries TRBV5-1 and TRBJ2-7, with 11 bases that match TRBD1. J gave up 6 bases and V 4 bases, and 6 bases lay outside the gene matches. Germline V lookup: CDR1 SGHRS, CDR2 YFSETQ. The CDR3 consists of 14 residues. CDR3 region: CASSERTGGGEQYF. DNA for the CDR3: TGCGCCAGCAGCGAGCGGACAGGGGGCGGCGAGCAGTACTTC.

This clone was counted between two and nine times. The chain is built from TRBV6-6 and TRBJ1-1; D is ambiguous. CDR1 is MNHNY and CDR2 is SVGAGI in the germline V gene (reference sequence). With 5 bases removed from V and 1 base from J, the gap between germline ends came to 8 bases. The CDR3 runs 13 residues. CDR3 residues: CASSTRENTEAFF. DNA of the CDR3: TGTGCCAGCAGTACCCGAGAGAACACTGAAGCTTTCTTT.

The rearrangement uses TRBV14 and TRBJ2-7; D call uncertain. This CDR3 spans 13 amino acids. Germline CDR1 is SGHDN and CDR2 is FVKESK. Trimming cost V 0 bases and J 4 bases, with 7 bases left between them. The CDR3 protein is CASSQDRWYEQYF. Here the CDR3 DNA reads TGTGCCAGCAGCCAAGATCGTTGGTACGAGCAGTACTTC.

The chain's CDR3 is CASSQVGEGFKTQYF. In DNA form, the CDR3 reads TGCGCCAGCAGCCAAGTAGGGGAGGGGTTCAAGACCCAGTACTTC. V usage is TRBV4-1 and J usage is TRBJ2-5, with 7 nucleotides matching TRBD2. Germline V gene sequence: CDR1 MGHRA, CDR2 YSYEKL. The CDR3 is 15 residues long. V dropped 1 base and J dropped 6; count of bases not matched to a gene: 8.

V is TRBV5-1 and J is TRBJ1-2, with D unclear. Germline values: CDR1 SGHRS, CDR2 YFSETQ. This CDR3 region has 14 residues. Trimming shortened V by 2 bases and J by 4 bases, and 12 bases separated the two germline ends. CDR3 sequence: CASSLRGEGYGYTF. DNA of the CDR3: TGCGCCAGCAGCTTACGAGGTGAGGGCTATGGCTACACCTTC.

Turning to this clone: Other DNA sequences in the same sample also yield this CDR3. The chain couples TRBV7-9 to TRBJ2-7; D is unclear. Germline V gene lookup returns CDR1 SEHNR and CDR2 FQNEAQ (reference sequence). This CDR3 has 14 amino acids. With 1 base removed from V and 0 bases from J, the gap between germline ends came to 7 bases. The DNA of the CDR3 is TGTGCCAGCAGCTTAGAGGGCAGCTCCTACGAGCAGTACTTC. This gives the protein CASSLEGSSYEQYF. Combining the CDR3 with reference TRBV7-9 and TRBJ2-7 gives the whole variable domain DTGVSQNPRHKITKRGQNVTFRCDPISEHNRLYWYRQTLGQGPEFLTYFQNEAQLEKSRLLSDRFSAERPKGSFSTLEIQRTEQGDSAMYLCASSLEGSSYEQYFGPGTRLTVT.

The J gene is TRBJ2-1, the V gene TRBV4-1; D perhaps matches TRBD1 (6 bases). Trimming took off 1 base at V and 2 bases at J, with 18 bases between the two ends. This CDR3 region has 18 residues. The V gene's germline CDR1 is MGHRA and CDR2 YSYEKL. The CDR3 nucleotides read TGCGCCAGCAGCCAAGCGCGAACAGGGTATTTAGCCTACAATGAGCAGTTCTTC. Its translation: CASSQARTGYLAYNEQFF.

This clone appeared a few times. The chain carries TRBV27 and TRBJ2-5; D is unresolved. The V gene's germline CDR1 is MNHEY and CDR2 SMNVEV (reference sequence). This CDR3 is built from 15 residues. Deletions cut 0 bases from V and 1 base from J, with 9 bases between. DNA of the CDR3: TGTGCCAGCAGTTTATCTGTGGGCAGCCAAGAGACCCAGTACTTC. This translates into CASSLSVGSQETQYF.

The J gene is TRBJ2-3, the V gene TRBV5-4, with 7 bases matching TRBD2. CDR1 and CDR2 from the germline V gene are SGHNT and YYREEE (reference sequence). The junction had 10 bases not matched to a gene; V was cut back by 2 bases and J by 4 bases. This CDR3 has 16 residues. The CDR3 loop is CASSFLAATRADTQYF. The CDR3 DNA follows: TGTGCCAGCAGCTTTCTAGCGGCCACGCGCGCAGATACGCAGTATTTT. Looking up the rest from reference TRBV5-4 and TRBJ2-3 gives the full variable domain: ETGVTQSPTHLIKTRGQQVTLRCSSQSGHNTVSWYQQALGQGPQFIFQYYREEENGRGNFPPRFSGLQFPNYSSELNVNALELDDSALYLCASSFLAATRADTQYFGPGTRLTVL.

This clone was detected only once. The rearrangement links TRBV15 to TRBJ2-1; TRBD2 matches 8 bases. Germline lookup yields CDR1 LNHNV and CDR2 YYDKDF (reference sequence). V lost 8 bases and J lost 1; bases outside the gene matches: 7. The CDR3 sequence is 15 residues long. CDR3 sequence: CATGTERESYNEQFF. CDR3 coding DNA: TGTGCCACCGGGACGGAGCGGGAGTCCTACAATGAGCAGTTCTTC. Using reference TRBV15 and TRBJ2-1 for the parts outside the CDR3, the full variable domain is DAMVIQNPRYQVTQFGKPVTLSCSQTLNHNVMYWYQQKSSQAPKLLFHYYDKDFNNEADTPDNFQSRRPNTSFCFLDIRSPGLGDTAMYLCATGTERESYNEQFFGPGTRLTVL.

This clone has a single count. This chain joins TRBV27 and TRBJ2-3, with D possibly matching TRBD1 (6 bases). The CDR3 covers 14 residues. Germline V lookup: CDR1 MNHEY, CDR2 SMNVEV (reference sequence). V gave up 6 bases and J gave up 5 bases, with 15 bases separating them. Here the CDR3 reads CASRPHRAKDTQYF. Here the CDR3 DNA reads TGTGCCAGCAGGCCCCACAGGGCAAAAGATACGCAGTATTTT.

This rearrangement joins TRBV7-6 to TRBJ2-2; TRBD1 aligns across 8 bases. The CDR3 runs to 17 residues. J gave up 1 base and V 5 bases, and 9 bases lay outside the gene matches. CDR1 and CDR2 from the germline V gene are SGHVS and FNYEAQ. In DNA form, the CDR3 reads TGTGCCAGCAGCCCCCGGACAGGGCCTAGGAACACCGGGGAGCTGTTTTTT. Protein product: CASSPRTGPRNTGELFF.

The chain has TRBV28 and TRBJ2-5; D unresolved. V shed 3 bases and J shed 4 bases, with 9 bases lying between them. This CDR3 is 13 amino acids long. Germline V gene sequence: CDR1 MDHEN, CDR2 SYDVKM. In nucleotides, the CDR3 is TGTGCCAGCAGTTTCTCCACCCCAGAGACCCAGTACTTC. It codes for CASSFSTPETQYF. Together with reference TRBV28 and TRBJ2-5, the CDR3 gives the full variable domain: DVKVTQSSRYLVKRTGEKVFLECVQDMDHENMFWYRQDPGLGLRLIYFSYDVKMKEKGDIPEGYSVSREKKERFSLILESASTNQTSMYLCASSFSTPETQYFGPGTRLLVL.

This clone was observed a single time. The CDR3 nucleotides read TGCAGCGTCTCCCCCGGGACCTACGAGCAGTACTTC. Translated: CSVSPGTYEQYF. V and J are TRBV29-1 and TRBJ2-5, with a tentative D call TRBD2 (5 bases). Matching the DNA end better, TRBJ2-7 makes the J call doubtful. CDR1 SQVTM and CDR2 ANQGSEA come from the germline V gene. The CDR3 runs to 12 residues.

V and J are TRBV6-1 and TRBJ2-7; possibly TRBD1 for D (6 bases). Trimming removed 7 bases at V and 0 bases at J, with 10 bases between. Germline V gives CDR1 MNHNS, CDR2 SASEGT. This CDR3 has 13 residues. This CDR3 is CASTNRDSYEQYF. CDR3 nucleotides: TGTGCCAGCACTAACAGGGACTCCTACGAGCAGTACTTC.

In its sample, this clone was seen once. This CDR3 reads CASSIGRSGDLRALRDQPQHF. The CDR3 DNA is TGTGCCAGTAGTATTGGGCGAAGTGGGGACCTGCGCGCGTTGAGGGATCAGCCCCAGCATTTT. The genes are TRBV19 and TRBJ1-5, with D tentatively TRBD1 (5 bases). Trimming took off 3 bases at V and 5 bases at J, with 32 bases between the two ends. Germline V gene data show CDR1 as LNHDA and CDR2 as SQIVND (reference sequence). The CDR3 is made up of 21 amino acids.

This clone appeared once. The V call is TRBV19, the J call TRBJ1-5; D is undetermined. Germline V gene sequence: CDR1 LNHDA, CDR2 SQIVND (reference sequence). The CDR3 extends over 14 amino acids. Between the trimmed V and J ends, which lost 6 bases and 3 bases, there was a span of 12 bases. This chain's CDR3 is CASRWGGNNQPQHF. The CDR3 region has the DNA TGTGCCAGTAGGTGGGGAGGGAACAATCAGCCCCAGCATTTT.

The V call is TRBV25-1, the J call TRBJ2-3; TRBD2 aligns across 13 bases. This CDR3 comprises 16 residues. Germline values: CDR1 MGHDK, CDR2 SYGVNS. Germline trimming cut 7 bases from V and 5 bases from J; bases unmatched to any gene: 9. CDR3 amino acids: CASTPGLAGRVDTQYF. The CDR3 DNA sequence: TGTGCCAGCACTCCGGGACTAGCGGGAAGGGTAGATACGCAGTATTTT.

The rearrangement joins TRBV19 to TRBJ1-4, with D unresolved. This CDR3 is built from 16 residues. Germline V CDR1 and CDR2: LNHDA, SQIVND (reference sequence). Trimming cost V 9 bases and J 0 bases, with 17 bases left between them. This CDR3 is CASKQNPSATNEKLFF. CDR3 in DNA: TGTGCCAGCAAGCAGAATCCGAGTGCAACTAATGAAAAACTGTTTTTT. The variable domain in full, with the rest retrieved from reference TRBV19 and TRBJ1-4, is DGGITQSPKYLFRKEGQNVTLSCEQNLNHDAMYWYRQDPGQGLRLIYYSQIVNDFQKGDIAEGYSVSREKKESFPLTVTSAQKNPTAFYLCASKQNPSATNEKLFFGSGTQLSVL.

The rearrangement uses TRBV5-1 and TRBJ1-4; D not certain. The CDR3 has 14 amino acids. The V gene lost 4 bases and the J gene lost 6 bases, with 13 bases spanning the gap. Looked up from germline, CDR1 is SGHRS and CDR2 is YFSETQ. The CDR3 protein is CASSPDGRYEKLFF. The CDR3, as DNA: TGCGCCAGCAGCCCGGACGGCAGATATGAAAAACTGTTTTTT.

Only one count was recorded for this clone. Other DNA sequences in the same sample also yield this CDR3. Here the CDR3 reads CASSPQGFYEQYF. The CDR3 nucleotides are TGTGCCAGTAGTCCCCAGGGTTTCTACGAGCAGTACTTC. The chain is built from TRBV19 and TRBJ2-7; a possible D gene is TRBD1 (5 bases). The V end was cut by 5 bases, the J end by 3 bases, with 11 bases between. CDR1 and CDR2 (germline): LNHDA, SQIVND (reference sequence). The CDR3 is made up of 13 amino acids. Full variable domain (outside the CDR3, taken from reference TRBV19 and TRBJ2-7): DGGITQSPKYLFRKEGQNVTLSCEQNLNHDAMYWYRQDPGQGLRLIYYSQIVNDFQKGDIAEGYSVSREKKESFPLTVTSAQKNPTAFYLCASSPQGFYEQYFGPGTRLTVT.

This clone was observed a handful of times. This chain joins TRBV4-3 and TRBJ2-1; TRBD2 agrees at 14 bases. CDR3 size: 17 residues. The germline gives CDR1 LGHNA, CDR2 YSLEER. V trimming: 1 base; J trimming: 6 bases; junction bases outside the gene matches: 5. CDR3 sequence: CASSQGGLAGEGNEQFF. The CDR3, as DNA: TGCGCCAGCAGCCAAGGGGGACTAGCGGGAGAGGGCAATGAGCAGTTCTTC.

The CDR3 bases are TGTGCCTGGAGAGAAGACGGGGTATCTGAAGCTTTCTTT. As protein: CAWREDGVSEAFF. V and J are TRBV30 and TRBJ1-1; D is uncertain. The CDR3 totals 13 residues. CDR1 GTSNPN and CDR2 SVGIG come from the germline V gene (reference sequence). The V end lost 3 bases, the J end lost 6 bases, and 14 bases lay between the germline ends.

The genes are TRBV11-2 and TRBJ2-3, with D uncertain. CDR3 size: 13 residues. Germline CDR1 and CDR2: SGHAT and FQNNGV. V lost 10 bases to trimming and J lost 0 bases, with 11 bases between them. Here the CDR3 DNA reads TGTGCCACCTATGGGATTAGCACAGATACGCAGTATTTT. Encoded protein: CATYGISTDTQYF.

This clone occurred a few times. The V and J genes are TRBV27 and TRBJ2-5; TRBD2 agrees at 7 bases. The DNA end is a closer match to TRBJ2-7, so the J assignment may be wrong. CDR3 length: 13 amino acids. From germline, CDR1 is MNHEY and CDR2 SMNVEV (reference sequence). CDR3 loop: CASSLFGGYEQYF. CDR3 sequence (DNA): TGTGCCAGCAGTTTGTTCGGGGGGTACGAGCAGTACTTC.

The chain combines TRBV7-6 with TRBJ2-1; 8 positions match TRBD2. Trimming cost V 1 base and J 6 bases; bases outside gene matches: 5. The CDR3 is made up of 15 amino acids. CDR1 is SGHVS and CDR2 is FNYEAQ in the germline V gene. This CDR3 reads CASSLVLAAANEQFF. The CDR3 coding sequence is TGTGCCAGCAGCTTAGTACTAGCGGCTGCCAATGAGCAGTTCTTC.

In its sample, this clone was seen a few times. The genes are TRBV4-2 and TRBJ1-1; D is undetermined. CDR3 length equals 13 residues. Germline V CDR1 and CDR2: LGHNA, YNFKEQ. V lost 1 base, J lost 4 bases, and 7 bases lay in between. In DNA form, the CDR3 reads TGTGCCAGCAGCCAAGCGAGAGTCACTGAAGCTTTCTTT. Its protein product is CASSQARVTEAFF.